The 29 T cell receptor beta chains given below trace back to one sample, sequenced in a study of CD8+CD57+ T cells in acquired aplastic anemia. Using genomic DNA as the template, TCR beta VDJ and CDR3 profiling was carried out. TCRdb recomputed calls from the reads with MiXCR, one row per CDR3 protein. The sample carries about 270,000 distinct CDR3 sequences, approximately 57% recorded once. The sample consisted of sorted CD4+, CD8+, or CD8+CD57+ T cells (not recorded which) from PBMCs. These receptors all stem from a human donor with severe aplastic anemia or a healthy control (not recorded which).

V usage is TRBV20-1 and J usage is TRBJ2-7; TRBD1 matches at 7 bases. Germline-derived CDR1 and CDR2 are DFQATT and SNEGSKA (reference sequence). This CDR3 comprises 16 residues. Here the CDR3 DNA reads TGCAGCCTCCCGACAGGGAAGGGGAGCAATCAGCCCCAGGGGTACTTC. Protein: CSLPTGKGSNQPQGYF.

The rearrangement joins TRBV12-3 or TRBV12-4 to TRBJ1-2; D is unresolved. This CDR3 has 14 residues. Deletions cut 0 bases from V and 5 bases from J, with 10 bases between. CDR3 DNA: TGTGCCAGCAGTTTAGCCCGTTGGGAGTATGGCTACACCTTC. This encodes CASSLARWEYGYTF.

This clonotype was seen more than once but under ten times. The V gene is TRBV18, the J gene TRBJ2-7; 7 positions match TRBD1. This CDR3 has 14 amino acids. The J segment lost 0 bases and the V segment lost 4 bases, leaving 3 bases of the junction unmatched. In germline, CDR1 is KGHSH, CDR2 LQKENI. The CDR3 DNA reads TGTGCCAGCTCACGGGGACAGAACTCCTACGAGCAGTACTTC. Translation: CASSRGQNSYEQYF.

The CDR3 DNA sequence: TGTGCCAGCAGTGGTAATGGACTAGCAGGAGAGACCCAGTACTTC. Its protein is CASSGNGLAGETQYF. The V and J genes are TRBV2 and TRBJ2-5; 8 bases fit TRBD2. The germline V gene has CDR1 SNHLY and CDR2 FYNNEI. The CDR3 covers 15 residues. The V gene end was trimmed by 4 bases and the J gene end by 4 bases; junction bases not matched to a gene: 8. Full variable domain (missing parts from reference TRBV2 and TRBJ2-5): EPEVTQTPSHQVTQMGQEVILRCVPISNHLYFYWYRQILGQKVEFLVSFYNNEISEKSEIFDDQFSVERPDGSNFTLKIRSTKLEDSAMYFCASSGNGLAGETQYFGPGTRLLVL.

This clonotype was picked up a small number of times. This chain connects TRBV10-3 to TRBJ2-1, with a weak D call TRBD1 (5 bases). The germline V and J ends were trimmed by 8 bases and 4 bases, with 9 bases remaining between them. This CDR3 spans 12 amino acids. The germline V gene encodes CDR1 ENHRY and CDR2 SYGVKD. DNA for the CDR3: TGTGCCATCCAGGACAATTACAATGAGCAGTTCTTC. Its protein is CAIQDNYNEQFF.

CDR3 in DNA: TGTGCCAGCAGCTTAGAGGGTTATATTGGCTACACCTTC. This sequence encodes CASSLEGYIGYTF. The gene calls are TRBV11-2 and TRBJ1-2; D gene unclear. Trimming took 0 bases from V and 7 from J, leaving 9 bases between them. The CDR3 is made up of 13 amino acids. Germline CDR1 SGHAT, CDR2 FQNNGV. Together with reference TRBV11-2 and TRBJ1-2, the CDR3 gives the full variable domain: EAGVAQSPRYKIIEKRQSVAFWCNPISGHATLYWYQQILGQGPKLLIQFQNNGVVDDSQLPKDRFSAERLKGVDSTLKIQPAKLEDSAVYLCASSLEGYIGYTFGSGTRLTVV.

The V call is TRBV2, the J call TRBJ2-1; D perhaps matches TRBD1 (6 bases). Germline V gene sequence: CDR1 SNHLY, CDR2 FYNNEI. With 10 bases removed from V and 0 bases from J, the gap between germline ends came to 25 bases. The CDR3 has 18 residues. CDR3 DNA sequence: TGTGCCAACCTCCGGACAGAGTCTCTTAAGACCTCCTACAATGAGCAGTTCTTC. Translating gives CANLRTESLKTSYNEQFF.

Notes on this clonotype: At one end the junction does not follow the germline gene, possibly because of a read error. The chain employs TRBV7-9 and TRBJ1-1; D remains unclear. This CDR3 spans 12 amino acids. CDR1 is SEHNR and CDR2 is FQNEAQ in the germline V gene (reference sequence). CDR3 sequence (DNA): TGCGCCAGCAGCTCACACAACGCTGAAGCTTTCTTT. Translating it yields CASSSHNAEAFF.

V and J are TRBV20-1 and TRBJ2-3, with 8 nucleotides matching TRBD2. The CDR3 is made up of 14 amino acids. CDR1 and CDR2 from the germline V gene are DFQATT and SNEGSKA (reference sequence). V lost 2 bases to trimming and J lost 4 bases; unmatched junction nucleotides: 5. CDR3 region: CSARSGSVSDTQYF. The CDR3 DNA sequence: TGCAGTGCTAGAAGCGGGAGTGTCTCAGATACGCAGTATTTT.

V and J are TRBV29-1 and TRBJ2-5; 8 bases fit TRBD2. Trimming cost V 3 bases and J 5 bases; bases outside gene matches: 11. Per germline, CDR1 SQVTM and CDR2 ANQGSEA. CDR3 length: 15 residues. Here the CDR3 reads CSVEFARGGGETQYF. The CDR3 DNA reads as TGCAGCGTTGAGTTTGCTCGGGGGGGCGGGGAGACCCAGTACTTC.

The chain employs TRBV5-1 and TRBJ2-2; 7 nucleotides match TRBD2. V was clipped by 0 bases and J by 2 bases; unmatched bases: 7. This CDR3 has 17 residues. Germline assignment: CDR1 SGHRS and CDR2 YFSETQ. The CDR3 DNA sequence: TGCGCCAGCAGCTTGGCCGTGGGGAGGGGAAACACCGGGGAGCTGTTTTTT. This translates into CASSLAVGRGNTGELFF.

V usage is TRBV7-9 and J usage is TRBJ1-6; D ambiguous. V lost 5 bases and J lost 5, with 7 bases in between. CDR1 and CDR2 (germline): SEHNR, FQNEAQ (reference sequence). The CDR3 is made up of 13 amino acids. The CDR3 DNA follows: TGTGCCAGCAGCCCCGAAAATAATTCACCCCTCCACTTT. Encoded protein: CASSPENNSPLHF.

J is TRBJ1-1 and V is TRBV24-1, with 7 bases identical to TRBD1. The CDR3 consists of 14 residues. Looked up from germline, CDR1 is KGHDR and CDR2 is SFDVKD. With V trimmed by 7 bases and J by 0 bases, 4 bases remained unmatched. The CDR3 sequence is CATSRQGMNTEAFF. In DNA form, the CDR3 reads TGTGCCACCAGCAGACAGGGCATGAACACTGAAGCTTTCTTT.

CDR3 protein: CASSLTSGSSGELFF. In DNA, the CDR3 is TGCGCCAGCAGCTTGACTAGCGGGAGCTCCGGGGAGCTGTTTTTT. The rearrangement links TRBV5-1 to TRBJ2-2; 11 positions agree with TRBD2. The length of the CDR3 is 15 residues. V shed 1 base and J 6 bases; nucleotides not matched to a gene: 2. Germline assignment: CDR1 SGHRS and CDR2 YFSETQ.

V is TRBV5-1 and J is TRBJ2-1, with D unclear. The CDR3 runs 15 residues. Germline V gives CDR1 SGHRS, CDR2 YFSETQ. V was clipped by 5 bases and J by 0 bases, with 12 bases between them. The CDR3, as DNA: TGCGCCAGCAGTCTTGCTACAAGCTCCTACAATGAGCAGTTCTTC. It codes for CASSLATSSYNEQFF.

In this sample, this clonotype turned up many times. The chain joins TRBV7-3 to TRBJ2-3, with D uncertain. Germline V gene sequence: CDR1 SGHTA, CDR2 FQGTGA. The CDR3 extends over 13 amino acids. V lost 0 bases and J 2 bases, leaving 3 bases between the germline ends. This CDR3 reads CASSLTHTDTQYF. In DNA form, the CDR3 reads TGTGCCAGCAGCTTAACTCACACAGATACGCAGTATTTT. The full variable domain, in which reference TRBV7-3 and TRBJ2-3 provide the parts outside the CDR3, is GAGVSQTPSNKVTEKGKYVELRCDPISGHTALYWYRQSLGQGPEFLIYFQGTGAADDSGLPNDRFFAVRPEGSVSTLKIQRTERGDSAVYLCASSLTHTDTQYFGPGTRLTVL.

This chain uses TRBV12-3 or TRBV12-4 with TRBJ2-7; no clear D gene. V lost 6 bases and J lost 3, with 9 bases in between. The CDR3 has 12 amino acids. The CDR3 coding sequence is TGTGCCAGCAGGCAGACTGGCTACGAGCAGTACTTC. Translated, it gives CASRQTGYEQYF.

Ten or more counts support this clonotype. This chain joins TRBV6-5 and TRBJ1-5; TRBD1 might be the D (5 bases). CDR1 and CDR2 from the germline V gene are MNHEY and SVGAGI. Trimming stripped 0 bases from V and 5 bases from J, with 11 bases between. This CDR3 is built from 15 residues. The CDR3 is CASSYSTGPHQPQHF. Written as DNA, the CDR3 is TGTGCCAGCAGTTACTCCACAGGACCCCATCAGCCCCAGCATTTT.

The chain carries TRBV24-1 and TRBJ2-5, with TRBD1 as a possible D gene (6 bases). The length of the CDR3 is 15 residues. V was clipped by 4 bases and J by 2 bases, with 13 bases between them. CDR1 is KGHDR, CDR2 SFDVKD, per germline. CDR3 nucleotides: TGTGCCACCAGTGAGAACACAGGGTTACAAGAGACCCAGTACTTC. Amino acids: CATSENTGLQETQYF.

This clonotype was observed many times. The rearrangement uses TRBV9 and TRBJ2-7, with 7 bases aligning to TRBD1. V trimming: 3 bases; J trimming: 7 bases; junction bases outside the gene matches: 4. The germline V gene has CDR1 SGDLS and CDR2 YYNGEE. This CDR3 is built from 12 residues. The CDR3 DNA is TGTGCCAGCAGCGCCACAGGGGTTGAGCAGTACTTC. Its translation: CASSATGVEQYF.

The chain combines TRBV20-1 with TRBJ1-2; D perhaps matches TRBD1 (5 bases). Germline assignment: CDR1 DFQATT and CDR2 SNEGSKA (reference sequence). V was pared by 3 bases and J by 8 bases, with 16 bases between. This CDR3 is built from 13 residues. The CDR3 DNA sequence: TGCAGTGCTAGTTCCCCGGACAACGAGGGCTACACCTTC. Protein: CSASSPDNEGYTF.

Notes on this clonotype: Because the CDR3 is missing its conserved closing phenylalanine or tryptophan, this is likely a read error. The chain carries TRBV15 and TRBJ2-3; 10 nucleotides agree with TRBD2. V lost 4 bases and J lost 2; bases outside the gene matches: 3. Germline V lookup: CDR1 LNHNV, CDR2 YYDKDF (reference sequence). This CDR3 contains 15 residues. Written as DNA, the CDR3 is TGTGCCACCAGCACCGGGACTAGCGTCACAGATACGCAGTATTCT. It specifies CATSTGTSVTDTQYS.

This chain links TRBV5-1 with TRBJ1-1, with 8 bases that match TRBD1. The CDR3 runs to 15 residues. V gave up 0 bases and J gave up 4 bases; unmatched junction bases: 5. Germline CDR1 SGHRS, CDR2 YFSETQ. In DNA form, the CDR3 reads TGCGCCAGCAGCTTGGCGGGACAGGTGGGCACTGAAGCTTTCTTT. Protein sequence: CASSLAGQVGTEAFF.

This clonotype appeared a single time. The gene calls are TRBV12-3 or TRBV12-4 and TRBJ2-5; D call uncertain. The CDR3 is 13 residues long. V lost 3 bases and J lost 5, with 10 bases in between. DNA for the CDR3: TGTGCCAGCAGTTTCAATCCCGTGGAGACCCAGTACTTC. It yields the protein CASSFNPVETQYF.

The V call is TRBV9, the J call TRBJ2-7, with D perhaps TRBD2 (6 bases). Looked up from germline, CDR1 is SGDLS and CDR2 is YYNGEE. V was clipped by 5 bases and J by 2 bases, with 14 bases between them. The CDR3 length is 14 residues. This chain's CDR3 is CASSDDGGAYEQYF. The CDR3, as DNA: TGTGCCAGCAGTGACGACGGGGGAGCCTACGAGCAGTACTTC.

The CDR3 loop is CASSVVGGGDDGYTF. The CDR3 bases are TGTGCCAGCAGCGTAGTGGGCGGGGGGGATGATGGCTACACCTTC. The gene calls are TRBV9 and TRBJ1-2; D possibly corresponds to TRBD1 (5 bases). V lost 0 bases to trimming and J lost 6 bases, with 15 bases between them. The CDR3 sequence is 15 residues long. Looked up from germline, CDR1 is SGDLS and CDR2 is YYNGEE.

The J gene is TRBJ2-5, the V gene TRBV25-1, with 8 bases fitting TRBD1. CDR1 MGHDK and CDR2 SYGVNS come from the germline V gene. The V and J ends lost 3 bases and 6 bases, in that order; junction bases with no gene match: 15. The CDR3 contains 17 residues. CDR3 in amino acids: CASSDQTLTGDGQTQYF. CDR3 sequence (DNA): TGTGCCAGCAGTGACCAAACACTGACAGGGGATGGACAGACCCAGTACTTC.

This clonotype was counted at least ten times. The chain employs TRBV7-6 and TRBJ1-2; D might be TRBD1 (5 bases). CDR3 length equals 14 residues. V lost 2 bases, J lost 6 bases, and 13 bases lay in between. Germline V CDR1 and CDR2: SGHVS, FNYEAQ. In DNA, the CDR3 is TGTGCCAGCAGCTTAACCAGGGAGGGAAATGGCTACACCTTC. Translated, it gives CASSLTREGNGYTF.

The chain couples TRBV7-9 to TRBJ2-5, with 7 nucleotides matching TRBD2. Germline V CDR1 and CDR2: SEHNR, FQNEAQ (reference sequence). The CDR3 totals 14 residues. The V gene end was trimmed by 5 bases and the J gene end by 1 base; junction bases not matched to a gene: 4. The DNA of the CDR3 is TGTGCCAGCAGCCGAACTAGCGTCCAAGAGACCCAGTACTTC. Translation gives CASSRTSVQETQYF.